Listed below are T cell receptor beta chains from one sample, sequenced in a study of T cells in Graves' hyperthyroidism and ophthalmopathy. MiXCR was run by TCRdb on the multiplex PCR reads, yielding one entry per CDR3 protein. The sample lists about 580,000 distinct CDR3 sequences, over 11% seen once, with under 7% in the top ten. Sequenced input: blood. All receptors come from a woman in her twenties or thirties with Graves' hyperthyroidism that later progressed to Graves' ophthalmopathy. Each CDR3 is given without its conserved first and last residue. A D gene is named only where the DNA matches it firmly.

D gene	V gene	CDR3 protein
TRBD2	TRBV6-2/TRBV6-3	ASSYRPGLAGADTGELF
.	TRBV2	ASSTPTPAHRDYEQY
TRBD2	TRBV19	ASSPTSDSYNERF
.	TRBV2	ASSAVREGGELF
.	TRBV7-2	ASSDYPYNEQF
.	TRBV29-1	SVENRVGTEAF
.	TRBV6-1	ARWGGESSGNTIY
.	TRBV6-5	ASSSTKGPYEQY
TRBD1	TRBV10-3	AISEDRVIQPQH
.	TRBV12-3/TRBV12-4	ASSLNAYNEQF
.	TRBV28	ASTKGGGNQPQH